Below are 22 T cell receptor beta chains sequenced from a single sample in a study of T cell clones after liver transplantation (dated by TCRdb to between 2019 and 2020). The library was obtained by the immunoSEQ multiplex PCR assay. Here the immuneACCESS table is served through TCRdb, limited to in-frame sequences with V and J called. Missing clones are a known gap in these copies; in checked studies unresolved V genes cover under half, and the rest lacks a known reason. The sample profile shows about 51,000 clones; roughly 90% of them were found once. Of the sample, about 15% falls within the top ten clones. The sequencing used CD8+ T cells from blood, collected 12 months after liver transplant. These receptors came from a human patient who received a liver transplant. Following a transplant, a fraction of the T cells may be traceable to the graft donor.

The chain couples TRBV6-5 to TRBJ2-1; D perhaps matches TRBD2 (6 bases). Per the germline V gene, CDR1 is MNHEY and CDR2 is SVGAGI. The germline V and J ends were trimmed by 6 bases and 8 bases, with 17 bases remaining between them. CDR3 length: 14 amino acids. For the CDR3, the DNA is TGTGCCAGCAGGCTCCAGGGTGGAGGGGATGAGCAGTTCTTC. The encoded protein is CASRLQGGGDEQFF.

The chain is built from TRBV5-4 and TRBJ2-7; 7 positions match TRBD1. The CDR3 is 12 residues long. Germline V CDR1 and CDR2: SGHNT, YYREEE (reference sequence). V was clipped by 4 bases and J by 5 bases; unmatched bases: 3. CDR3: CASSPGTDEQYF. The CDR3 bases are TGTGCCAGCAGCCCTGGGACAGACGAGCAGTACTTC.

This chain joins TRBV6-1 and TRBJ2-4; a weak D match, TRBD2 (5 bases). The CDR3 covers 14 residues. V was trimmed by 3 bases and J by 8 bases, leaving 14 bases between them. Germline CDR1 and CDR2: MNHNS and SASEGT. CDR3 DNA sequence: TGTGCCAGCAGTGAGATCGGATGGGGAGACATTCAGTACTTC. This translates into CASSEIGWGDIQYF.

This sequence joins TRBV7-9 and TRBJ2-7, with a possible D match to TRBD2 (6 bases). The CDR3 consists of 16 residues. V lost 4 bases, J lost 2 bases, and 18 bases lay in between. The V gene's germline CDR1 is SEHNR and CDR2 FQNEAQ (reference sequence). CDR3 sequence reads: CASSSPRDSTTYEQYF. CDR3 in DNA: TGTGCCAGCAGCTCCCCTAGGGACTCCACGACCTACGAGCAGTACTTC.

The genes are TRBV30 and TRBJ1-1, with D perhaps TRBD1 (5 bases). CDR3 length: 12 amino acids. The ends were cut back, 5 bases at V and 3 bases at J, with 10 bases in the middle. The germline V gene encodes CDR1 GTSNPN and CDR2 SVGIG (reference sequence). CDR3 loop: CAWGGGYTEAFF. The CDR3 DNA sequence: TGTGCCTGGGGGGGAGGCTACACTGAAGCTTTCTTT.

The chain uses TRBV11-2 and TRBJ2-7; unclear D gene. Germline V lookup: CDR1 SGHAT, CDR2 FQNNGV. The V and J ends lost 1 base and 0 bases respectively, with 10 bases between them. The CDR3 extends over 15 amino acids. CDR3 protein: CASSLGGPYSYEQYF. For the CDR3, the DNA is TGTGCCAGCAGCTTAGGGGGTCCTTACTCCTACGAGCAGTACTTC.

CDR3 in DNA: TGTGCCAGCAGTCATCCATCGGGGGAAGATACGCAGTATTTT. Protein: CASSHPSGEDTQYF. This chain joins TRBV4-2 and TRBJ2-3; maybe TRBD2 (6 bases). In germline, CDR1 is LGHNA, CDR2 YNFKEQ. The germline V and J ends were trimmed by 6 bases and 5 bases, with 15 bases remaining between them. The CDR3 has 14 residues.

This chain links TRBV2 with TRBJ2-3; weak D call: TRBD2 (6 bases). The ends were cut back, 8 bases at V and 6 bases at J, with 15 bases in the middle. CDR1 and CDR2 (germline): SNHLY, FYNNEI. This CDR3 has 13 residues. The CDR3 region is CASPAGPTDTQYF. CDR3 in DNA: TGTGCCAGCCCTGCGGGACCCACCGATACGCAGTATTTT.

The chain employs TRBV7-9 and TRBJ2-1; a possible D gene is TRBD2 (5 bases). The V and J ends lost 2 bases and 0 bases respectively, with 14 bases between them. CDR3 length equals 17 residues. From germline, CDR1 is SEHNR and CDR2 FQNEAQ (reference sequence). The CDR3 DNA is TGTGCCAGCAGCTTAAGAGCGGCGCCGAGCTCCTACAATGAGCAGTTCTTC. Amino acid sequence: CASSLRAAPSSYNEQFF.

The V gene is TRBV4-1, the J gene TRBJ2-7; TRBD1 matches 11 bases. The germline gives CDR1 MGHRA, CDR2 YSYEKL. V was clipped by 1 base and J by 7 bases; unmatched bases: 9. The length of the CDR3 is 16 residues. CDR3 DNA sequence: TGCGCCAGCAGCCAAGGGGGACAGGGGGGGATCGGTGAGCAGTACTTC. The encoded protein is CASSQGGQGGIGEQYF.

The V call is TRBV6-4, the J call TRBJ1-2; 10 bases line up with TRBD1. Per germline, CDR1 MRHNA and CDR2 SNTAGT. The trim removed 6 bases at V and 1 base at J, leaving 20 bases unmatched. The CDR3 runs 20 residues. The CDR3 reads CASSLHQTPGQGRRNYGYTF. Written as DNA, the CDR3 is TGTGCCAGCAGCCTACACCAAACACCGGGACAGGGGCGCCGTAACTATGGCTACACCTTC.

The chain couples TRBV28 to TRBJ2-7; TRBD1 agrees at 7 bases. Unmatched junction bases numbered 12, after V lost 4 bases and J lost 0 bases. The CDR3 has 17 amino acids. Germline V gene sequence: CDR1 MDHEN, CDR2 SYDVKM. The CDR3 bases are TGTGCCAGCAGTTCCCTAGTAATCCGGGACAGCTCCTACGAGCAGTACTTC. Residues: CASSSLVIRDSSYEQYF. Filled out from reference TRBV28 and TRBJ2-7, the complete variable domain reads DVKVTQSSRYLVKRTGEKVFLECVQDMDHENMFWYRQDPGLGLRLIYFSYDVKMKEKGDIPEGYSVSREKKERFSLILESASTNQTSMYLCASSSLVIRDSSYEQYFGPGTRLTVT.

The chain links TRBV4-3 to TRBJ2-7; D uncertain. CDR3 length: 13 residues. Between the trimmed V and J ends, which lost 5 bases and 3 bases, there was a span of 11 bases. Germline V lookup: CDR1 LGHNA, CDR2 YSLEER. The CDR3 protein is CASSWAESYEQYF. The CDR3, as DNA: TGCGCCAGCAGCTGGGCAGAAAGCTACGAGCAGTACTTC.

This rearrangement joins TRBV2 to TRBJ2-5, with D perhaps matching TRBD1 (6 bases). Trimming took off 2 bases at V and 4 bases at J, with 20 bases between the two ends. Germline CDR1 is SNHLY and CDR2 is FYNNEI. The CDR3 consists of 17 residues. The CDR3 nucleotides read TGTGCCAGCAGTGAATGGGGGACCCGGACAGTTCGAGAGACCCAGTACTTC. It is translated as CASSEWGTRTVRETQYF.

The J gene is TRBJ2-1, the V gene TRBV27; D not certain. This CDR3 has 13 residues. Trimming took off 5 bases at V and 7 bases at J, with 12 bases between the two ends. Germline lookup yields CDR1 MNHEY and CDR2 SMNVEV (reference sequence). The CDR3 sequence is CASSDTLENEQFF. The CDR3 nucleotides are TGTGCCAGCAGTGATACACTGGAGAATGAGCAGTTCTTC.

The chain uses TRBV9 and TRBJ2-4; D uncertain. The CDR3 runs 14 residues. Trimming cost V 0 bases and J 0 bases, with 4 bases left between them. Germline lookup yields CDR1 SGDLS and CDR2 YYNGEE. Written as DNA, the CDR3 is TGTGCCAGCAGCGTAGGGGGAGCCAAAAACATTCAGTACTTC. Residues: CASSVGGAKNIQYF. Combining the CDR3 with reference TRBV9 and TRBJ2-4 gives the whole variable domain DSGVTQTPKHLITATGQRVTLRCSPRSGDLSVYWYQQSLDQGLQFLIQYYNGEERAKGNILERFSAQQFPDLHSELNLSSLELGDSALYFCASSVGGAKNIQYFGAGTRLSVL.

The J gene is TRBJ2-2, the V gene TRBV13; D remains unclear. V lost 5 bases and J 8 bases, leaving 6 bases between the germline ends. The CDR3 totals 11 residues. Germline CDR1 and CDR2: PRHDT and FYEKMQ (reference sequence). The CDR3 loop is CASSVVGELFF. The CDR3 DNA reads TGTGCCAGCAGCGTCGTGGGGGAGCTGTTTTTT.

This chain connects TRBV9 to TRBJ1-2; D remains unclear. Per germline, CDR1 SGDLS and CDR2 YYNGEE. The CDR3 length is 17 residues. Trimming pared 3 bases from V and 4 bases from J, leaving 22 bases between. The CDR3 DNA reads as TGTGCCAGCAGCGATTCTACCCTGACGGCCATAAGCTATGGCTACACCTTC. This sequence encodes CASSDSTLTAISYGYTF.

The rearrangement uses TRBV9 and TRBJ2-1, with 14 positions matching TRBD2. CDR1 and CDR2 from the germline V gene are SGDLS and YYNGEE. The CDR3 totals 15 residues. The J segment lost 8 bases and the V segment lost 3 bases, leaving 4 bases of the junction unmatched. CDR3 nucleotides: TGTGCCAGCAGCGGGGGGACTAGCGGGAGACATGAGCAGTTCTTC. Translating it yields CASSGGTSGRHEQFF.

There are many counts of this clone. Different DNA sequences within this sample yield the same CDR3. The V gene is TRBV19, the J gene TRBJ1-1; D is unresolved. The CDR3 runs to 13 residues. Germline CDR1 and CDR2: LNHDA and SQIVND (reference sequence). Trimming took 3 bases from V and 2 from J, leaving 7 bases between them. CDR3 DNA: TGTGCCAGTAGTATCAACAGTAACACTGAAGCTTTCTTT. It specifies CASSINSNTEAFF.

The V and J genes are TRBV5-6 and TRBJ2-7, with TRBD1 matching over 7 bases. With V trimmed by 3 bases and J by 3 bases, 6 bases remained unmatched. This CDR3 spans 14 amino acids. The germline V gene encodes CDR1 SGHDT and CDR2 YYEEEE. CDR3 sequence reads: CASSSSRDSYEQYF. CDR3 coding DNA: TGTGCCAGCAGCTCGTCCCGGGACAGCTACGAGCAGTACTTC.

The gene calls are TRBV28 and TRBJ1-5; D is possibly TRBD1 (6 bases). V lost 11 bases and J lost 3, with 17 bases in between. CDR3 length: 14 residues. Germline V gene sequence: CDR1 MDHEN, CDR2 SYDVKM. Here the CDR3 reads CAGGGRNDNQPQHF. CDR3 in DNA: TGTGCCGGAGGGGGGCGGAATGACAATCAGCCCCAGCATTTT.